The 29 T cell receptor beta chains listed next were all sequenced from one sample in a study of lymphopenia after photon versus proton radiotherapy. Here immunoSEQ multiplex PCR was the method, and the copy in TCRdb shows in-frame clones only, minus some. The sample carries about 20,000 clones, about 90% recorded once. The source material was peripheral blood, sampled from a patient treated with proton-based radiotherapy. These receptors originate from a woman aged 70-85 years with pancreatic cancer. Some clones in this sample may be carry-over from other donors' samples.

The rearrangement uses TRBV5-4 and TRBJ1-1; D is unresolved. This CDR3 has 16 amino acids. The germline V gene has CDR1 SGHNT and CDR2 YYREEE (reference sequence). V gave up 3 bases and J gave up 4 bases, with 19 bases separating them. Written as DNA, the CDR3 is TGTGCCAGCAGCTCAAAGCGTCACAGCGGAGGCACTGAAGCTTTCTTT. This translates into CASSSKRHSGGTEAFF.

This rearrangement joins TRBV4-2 to TRBJ1-4; TRBD1 matches at 8 bases. There are 15 residues in the CDR3. Germline CDR1 and CDR2: LGHNA and YNFKEQ. The trim removed 4 bases at V and 7 bases at J, leaving 8 bases unmatched. The CDR3 DNA sequence: TGTGCCAGCAGCCGGGAAGGACAGGGTGTTGAAAAACTGTTTTTT. Protein product: CASSREGQGVEKLFF.

This chain links TRBV6-5 with TRBJ2-7, with 7 bases aligning to TRBD1. Germline CDR1 is MNHEY and CDR2 is SVGAGI. The ends lost 6 bases at V and 0 bases at J; junction bases unmatched: 8. The CDR3 is 15 residues long. CDR3 sequence reads: CASSPDRAGSYEQYF. CDR3 DNA: TGTGCCAGCAGCCCCGACAGGGCGGGCTCCTACGAGCAGTACTTC.

This clone was observed a few times. The chain is built from TRBV4-1 and TRBJ1-1, with 8 positions matching TRBD1. V lost 4 bases, J lost 0 bases, and 1 base stayed unmatched. This CDR3 is 14 amino acids long. Germline CDR1 is MGHRA and CDR2 is YSYEKL. Here the CDR3 DNA reads TGCGCCAGCAGCCTGGGACAGGTGAACACTGAAGCTTTCTTT. This codes for CASSLGQVNTEAFF.

This clone was detected only a few times. The rearrangement uses TRBV10-1 and TRBJ2-7; 10 positions agree with TRBD2. The CDR3 is 16 residues long. Trimming at V came to 3 bases and at J to 12 bases, leaving 17 bases not matched to a gene. CDR1 and CDR2 from the germline V gene are WNHNN and SYGVQD (reference sequence). The CDR3 spells CASSEAPGLAVPWTYF. In nucleotides, the CDR3 is TGCGCCAGCAGTGAAGCGCCTGGACTAGCGGTCCCTTGGACGTACTTC.

V usage is TRBV4-3 and J usage is TRBJ2-3; D is tentatively TRBD1 or TRBD2 (6 bases each). Trimming left V 3 bases short and J 3 bases short, with 10 bases between. Germline values: CDR1 LGHNA, CDR2 YSLEER. The CDR3 runs to 14 residues. The CDR3 region has the DNA TGCGCCAGCAGCCAGGAGGGGGTTACAGATACGCAGTATTTT. It yields the protein CASSQEGVTDTQYF.

This sequence joins TRBV15 and TRBJ2-7; the D gene is possibly TRBD1 (5 bases). The germline V gene encodes CDR1 LNHNV and CDR2 YYDKDF (reference sequence). CDR3 length equals 14 residues. Trimming removed 0 bases at V and 4 bases at J, with 10 bases between. The CDR3 protein is CATSRDSAGYEQYF. The CDR3 region has the DNA TGTGCCACCAGCAGAGATTCGGCAGGGTACGAGCAGTACTTC. The full variable domain, with the rest looked up from reference TRBV15 and TRBJ2-7, is DAMVIQNPRYQVTQFGKPVTLSCSQTLNHNVMYWYQQKSSQAPKLLFHYYDKDFNNEADTPDNFQSRRPNTSFCFLDIRSPGLGDTAMYLCATSRDSAGYEQYFGPGTRLTVT.

V gene TRBV11-2 combines with J gene TRBJ2-1, with 10 positions matching TRBD2. The J segment lost 1 base and the V segment lost 6 bases, leaving 6 bases of the junction unmatched. This CDR3 spans 16 amino acids. Germline-derived CDR1 and CDR2 are SGHAT and FQNNGV. The CDR3 here is CASRHTSGKSYNEQFF. CDR3 DNA sequence: TGTGCCAGCAGACACACTAGCGGGAAGTCCTACAATGAGCAGTTCTTC.

This rearrangement joins TRBV7-2 to TRBJ1-1; no clear D gene. There are 17 residues in the CDR3. The germline V gene has CDR1 SGHTA and CDR2 FQGNSA. The germline V and J ends were trimmed by 0 bases and 0 bases, with 14 bases remaining between them. The CDR3 spells CASSLALPPTMNTEAFF. As DNA, the CDR3 is TGTGCCAGCAGCTTAGCTTTGCCTCCTACCATGAACACTGAAGCTTTCTTT.

The chain carries TRBV5-1 and TRBJ2-1; the D gene is possibly TRBD2 (6 bases). CDR3 length: 12 amino acids. Per the germline V gene, CDR1 is SGHRS and CDR2 is YFSETQ. V dropped 3 bases and J dropped 9 bases, with 10 bases sitting between them. The CDR3 protein is CASSSGGTEQFF. CDR3 in DNA: TGCGCCAGCAGCTCGGGCGGGACTGAGCAGTTCTTC.

The chain is built from TRBV7-2 and TRBJ2-5; 7 nucleotides line up with TRBD2. The DNA matches TRBJ2-7 better at its end, which makes the J call doubtful. The CDR3 totals 14 residues. CDR1 SGHTA and CDR2 FQGNSA come from the germline V gene. The CDR3 loop is CASSGTTSTYEQYF. Written as DNA, the CDR3 is TGTGCCAGCAGCGGGACTACATCAACCTACGAGCAGTACTTC.

V gene TRBV30 combines with J gene TRBJ2-1; 7 bases agree with TRBD2. The germline CDR1 and CDR2 sequences are GTSNPN and SVGIG (reference sequence). The CDR3 length is 16 residues. After removal of 0 bases from V and 2 bases from J, the junction contained 7 bases not matched to a gene. This CDR3 is CAWSVLGGGAYNEQFF. Here the CDR3 DNA reads TGTGCCTGGAGTGTACTGGGGGGAGGGGCCTACAATGAGCAGTTCTTC.

This chain joins TRBV19 and TRBJ1-6; D is ambiguous. The length of the CDR3 is 14 residues. V was shortened by 7 bases and J by 8 bases, with 15 bases between the two germline ends. From germline, CDR1 is LNHDA and CDR2 SQIVND (reference sequence). This chain's CDR3 is CASTPGAVDSPLHF. The CDR3 DNA sequence: TGTGCCAGTACCCCGGGTGCCGTAGATTCACCCCTCCACTTT.

V is TRBV7-3 and J is TRBJ2-3, with D perhaps TRBD1 (5 bases). Trimming left V 2 bases short and J 3 bases short, with 12 bases between. This CDR3 comprises 15 residues. Germline assignment: CDR1 SGHTA and CDR2 FQGTGA. For the CDR3, the DNA is TGTGCCAGCAGCTTAGGTGGACATTCGACAGATACGCAGTATTTT. Amino acids: CASSLGGHSTDTQYF.

This chain joins TRBV6-6 and TRBJ2-2; 8 nucleotides match TRBD1. This CDR3 contains 15 residues. The trim removed 10 bases at V and 7 bases at J, leaving 14 bases unmatched. Germline V gene lookup returns CDR1 MNHNY and CDR2 SVGAGI (reference sequence). This chain's CDR3 is CATRIGQGAVGELFF. The CDR3 DNA reads as TGTGCCACCAGAATCGGGCAGGGGGCTGTCGGGGAGCTGTTTTTT.

The rearrangement uses TRBV7-6 and TRBJ2-5; TRBD2 is a possible D gene (5 bases). V lost 5 bases, J lost 7 bases, and 17 bases lay in between. Germline V gene data show CDR1 as SGHVS and CDR2 as FNYEAQ. This CDR3 comprises 14 residues. CDR3 DNA sequence: TGTGCCAGCAGCGACGCCGGGGTAGTAAGGACCCAGTACTTC. Its translation is CASSDAGVVRTQYF.

The CDR3 coding sequence is TGTGCCAGCAGCTTGGCCCTAGCGGGGGCCTCCTACAATGAGCAGTTCTTC. Its protein product is CASSLALAGASYNEQFF. The chain combines TRBV5-8 with TRBJ2-1; 10 bases are a match to TRBD2. The V and J ends lost 0 bases and 0 bases, in that order; junction bases with no gene match: 3. Germline V CDR1 and CDR2: SGHTS, YDEGEE. The CDR3 is made up of 17 amino acids.

The chain links TRBV19 to TRBJ1-3; D unclear. This CDR3 contains 17 residues. V lost 1 base and J lost 0, with 13 bases in between. CDR1 and CDR2 from the germline V gene are LNHDA and SQIVND (reference sequence). CDR3 region: CASSIGRAAISGNTIYF. The CDR3 region has the DNA TGTGCCAGTAGTATAGGTCGGGCCGCAATCTCTGGAAACACCATATATTTT.

The rearrangement uses TRBV5-1 and TRBJ2-7; D ambiguous. The germline V gene has CDR1 SGHRS and CDR2 YFSETQ. This CDR3 is built from 18 residues. V lost 0 bases to trimming and J lost 3 bases, with 22 bases between them. The CDR3 protein is CASSLDGILRLTYYEQYF. In nucleotides, the CDR3 is TGCGCCAGCAGCTTGGACGGCATCCTCCGGCTAACCTACTACGAGCAGTACTTC.

This chain connects TRBV29-1 to TRBJ2-7; TRBD1 is a possible D gene (5 bases). The V and J ends lost 0 bases and 5 bases respectively, with 11 bases between them. The CDR3 length is 13 residues. The V gene's germline CDR1 is SQVTM and CDR2 ANQGSEA. DNA for the CDR3: TGCAGCGTTGAAGATCGGCAGGGCCACGAGCAGTACTTC. It is translated as CSVEDRQGHEQYF.

This clone occurred once. This rearrangement joins TRBV7-8 to TRBJ1-5, with TRBD1 identical over 7 bases. The germline gives CDR1 SGHVS, CDR2 FQNEAQ. The CDR3 loop spans 15 amino acids. J was trimmed by 4 bases and V by 5 bases; bases with no gene match: 8. DNA of the CDR3: TGTGCCAGCAGCCGCGACAGGGTCGGGAATCAGCCCCAGCATTTT. Amino acid sequence: CASSRDRVGNQPQHF.

The rearrangement links TRBV27 to TRBJ2-7; the match to TRBD2 covers 7 bases. CDR1 MNHEY and CDR2 SMNVEV come from the germline V gene (reference sequence). The V and J ends lost 5 bases and 2 bases, in that order; junction bases with no gene match: 9. This CDR3 region has 15 residues. As DNA, the CDR3 is TGTGCCAGCAGTCACCAAGCGGGGCAAACCTACGAGCAGTACTTC. Protein: CASSHQAGQTYEQYF.

This clone was seen a single time. The chain uses TRBV4-1 and TRBJ2-1; D is perhaps TRBD2 (5 bases). The CDR3 consists of 12 residues. CDR1 and CDR2 from the germline V gene are MGHRA and YSYEKL. The V end was cut by 4 bases, the J end by 8 bases, with 9 bases between. In nucleotides, the CDR3 is TGCGCCAGCAGCCGCTATAGCGATGAGCAGTTCTTC. It is translated as CASSRYSDEQFF.

This clone came up a few times. The chain recombines TRBV5-1 with TRBJ2-1; TRBD2 agrees at 15 bases. Germline CDR1 SGHRS, CDR2 YFSETQ. The CDR3 consists of 17 residues. V was pared by 0 bases and J by 7 bases, with 5 bases of the junction left unmatched. CDR3 sequence (DNA): TGCGCCAGCAGCTTGGCCAGAGGGACTAGCGGGAGGAATGAGCAGTTCTTC. This sequence encodes CASSLARGTSGRNEQFF.

The J gene is TRBJ2-7, the V gene TRBV2, with 9 bases fitting TRBD2. The CDR3 contains 13 residues. The junction had 5 bases not matched to a gene; V was cut back by 5 bases and J by 6 bases. CDR1 and CDR2 (germline): SNHLY, FYNNEI. This CDR3 reads CASSKDSGSEQYF. The CDR3 bases are TGTGCCAGCAGTAAGGATAGCGGGAGCGAGCAGTACTTC. Full variable domain (outside the CDR3, taken from reference TRBV2 and TRBJ2-7): EPEVTQTPSHQVTQMGQEVILRCVPISNHLYFYWYRQILGQKVEFLVSFYNNEISEKSEIFDDQFSVERPDGSNFTLKIRSTKLEDSAMYFCASSKDSGSEQYFGPGTRLTVT.

The rearrangement joins TRBV4-1 to TRBJ1-1; perhaps TRBD1 as D (5 bases). V gave up 0 bases and J gave up 1 base, with 9 bases separating them. CDR1 is MGHRA and CDR2 is YSYEKL in the germline V gene. The CDR3 runs to 15 residues. CDR3 bases: TGCGCCAGCAGCCAAGATCGGGACCCGAACACTGAAGCTTTCTTT. This translates into CASSQDRDPNTEAFF.

V is TRBV19 and J is TRBJ1-1, with 9 bases matching TRBD1. Germline V gene data show CDR1 as LNHDA and CDR2 as SQIVND (reference sequence). The CDR3 spans 13 residues. V shed 4 bases and J 7 bases; nucleotides not matched to a gene: 4. The CDR3 spells CASSRGQGVEAFF. CDR3 in DNA: TGTGCCAGTAGTAGGGGACAGGGCGTTGAAGCTTTCTTT.

The CDR3 bases are TGTGCCAGTAAGTTAGCGGGTTCGATGGAGGAGTTCTTC. It translates to CASKLAGSMEEFF. V is TRBV19 and J is TRBJ2-1; TRBD2 matches 7 bases. This CDR3 is built from 13 residues. Germline values: CDR1 LNHDA, CDR2 SQIVND (reference sequence). V was pared by 7 bases and J by 14 bases, with 14 bases of the junction left unmatched.

The table lists this clone with a few counts. The chain is built from TRBV11-3 and TRBJ1-5, with 8 bases fitting TRBD1. V was clipped by 10 bases and J by 2 bases; unmatched bases: 10. Germline V gives CDR1 SGHNT, CDR2 YENEEA. CDR3 length equals 15 residues. For the CDR3, the DNA is TGTGCCATCAAGGACAGGGAAAATGGCAATCAGCCCCAGCATTTT. It translates to CAIKDRENGNQPQHF.